This T cell receptor beta chain is drawn from a study of blood T cell repertoires in COVID-19. Across the whole study: The analysed material was cDNA or gDNA that came from T cells, B-cell-depleted T cells, or PBMCs.

Germline CDR1 SGDLS, CDR2 YYNGEE. The CDR3 contains 15 residues. The V segment lost 3 bases and the J segment 6 bases; nucleotides outside the gene matches: 8. In the original analysis: For nucleated cells, counts were estimated from reference gene primer amplification. Some clones are missing from TCRdb's copy, which holds only in-frame ones; the method was immunoSEQ multiplex PCR. V, J and clone size are those of that table, while D and trimming were read from the DNA. This table holds just over 250,000 clones, approximately 88% found once. Recruited during active infection, patients (from Seattle) were subsequently followed longitudinally.

The chain uses TRBV9 and TRBJ2-1; 8 bases are a match to TRBD2. The source is an older woman with COVID-19, enrolled during active disease. The material sequenced was peripheral blood. The DNA of the CDR3 is TGTGCCAGCAGCGAGGGGGGACTAGTACGCAATGAGCAGTTCTTC. Its translation is CASSEGGLVRNEQFF.